This TCR beta chain derives from a study of blood T cell repertoires in COVID-19. The V gene end was trimmed by 4 bases and the J gene end by 5 bases; junction bases not matched to a gene: 8. Germline V gene data show CDR1 as SGHDT and CDR2 as YYEEEE. The CDR3 has 15 amino acids. Produced via immunoSEQ multiplex PCR; TCRdb's table is partial and in-frame only. This table holds 140,000 to 150,000 clones, approximately 90% found once. This receptor was taken from a man between 18 and 29 years old with COVID-19, enrolled during active disease. The V and J genes are TRBV5-6 and TRBJ1-5, with 8 nucleotides matching TRBD1. What was sequenced was peripheral blood. The CDR3 sequence is CASSGGGQGYQPQHF. CDR3 DNA: TGTGCCAGCAGCGGGGGCGGACAGGGCTATCAGCCCCAGCATTTT.